Each of the 8 T cell receptor beta chains below was sequenced from the same sample in a study of T-cell reconstitution after alpha-beta-depleted transplantation in children. For TCRbeta, the library was prepared with unique molecular identifiers. TCRdb analysed the PCR reads with MiXCR anew, one entry per CDR3 protein. The table lists around 380,000 distinct CDR3 sequences, approximately 10% of them singletons. This sample comprised PBMCs from the stem cell graft donor, obtained from the stem cell graft. The receptors originated from a human donor who donated a stem cell graft to a child with acute myeloid leukemia.

The chain is built from TRBV30 and TRBJ1-5, with D unclear. The CDR3 consists of 13 residues. The ends were cut back, 1 base at V and 6 bases at J, with 10 bases in the middle. Germline CDR1 GTSNPN, CDR2 SVGIG (reference sequence). As DNA, the CDR3 is TGTGCCTGGAGTGGCCCGGCGGGTCAGCCCCAGCATTTT. The encoded protein is CAWSGPAGQPQHF.

The sample holds a few counts of this clonotype. The chain is built from TRBV21-1 and TRBJ2-1; the table gives TRBD1 as D, unverified against the DNA. TRBV21-1 is a recognized pseudogene. The CDR3 spans 17 residues. CDR3 in DNA: TGTGCCAGCAGCAAAGAGCGGGGGGCCAGCTCCTACAATGAGCAGTTCTTC. It translates to CASSKERGASSYNEQFF.

The chain employs TRBV5-6 and TRBJ2-3; TRBD2 matches at 8 bases. Germline values: CDR1 SGHDT, CDR2 YYEEEE. CDR3 length: 16 residues. V dropped 3 bases and J dropped 1; count of bases not matched to a gene: 7. This CDR3 is CASSSSPRGGTDTQYF. The CDR3 DNA sequence: TGTGCCAGCAGCTCTAGTCCGCGGGGGGGCACAGATACGCAGTATTTT. The variable domain in full, with the rest retrieved from reference TRBV5-6 and TRBJ2-3, is DAGVTQSPTHLIKTRGQQVTLRCSPKSGHDTVSWYQQALGQGPQFIFQYYEEEERQRGNFPDRFSGHQFPNYSSELNVNALLLGDSALYLCASSSSPRGGTDTQYFGPGTRLTVL.

V is TRBV5-1 and J is TRBJ1-4; D may be TRBD1 (6 bases). Germline-derived CDR1 and CDR2 are SGHRS and YFSETQ. CDR3 length: 15 amino acids. Trimming left V 6 bases short and J 7 bases short, with 19 bases between. CDR3 in amino acids: CASTPGAAAREKLFF. The CDR3 DNA reads TGCGCCAGCACCCCGGGGGCGGCTGCGCGTGAAAAACTGTTTTTT.

V gene TRBV20-1 combines with J gene TRBJ1-5, with 7 bases lining up with TRBD1. Losses at the gene ends were 2 bases for V and 4 bases for J; bases not matched to a gene: 5. Germline lookup yields CDR1 DFQATT and CDR2 SNEGSKA (reference sequence). This CDR3 has 14 amino acids. The CDR3 sequence is CSARPTGLNQPQHF. CDR3 DNA: TGCAGTGCTAGACCGACAGGGCTTAATCAGCCCCAGCATTTT.

The chain carries TRBV10-3 and TRBJ2-4; 9 positions agree with TRBD2. The CDR3 is made up of 17 amino acids. Looked up from germline, CDR1 is ENHRY and CDR2 is SYGVKD. J was trimmed by 1 base and V by 0 bases; bases with no gene match: 4. This CDR3 reads CAISESGSGRAKNIQYF. For the CDR3, the DNA is TGTGCCATCAGTGAGTCGGGAAGCGGGAGGGCCAAAAACATTCAGTACTTC.

This clonotype was seen a few times. One end of the junction fails to match germline, which may point to a read error. J is TRBJ2-3 and V is TRBV29-1; D remains unclear. The germline CDR1 and CDR2 sequences are SQVTM and ANQGSEA. The CDR3 contains 11 residues. The CDR3: CSVGPADTHYF. Written as DNA, the CDR3 is TGCAGCGTTGGGCCAGCAGATACGCATTATTTT.

The chain joins TRBV12-3 or TRBV12-4 to TRBJ2-5; unclear D gene. CDR3 length: 13 residues. Trimming cost V 3 bases and J 5 bases, with 10 bases left between them. The CDR3 spells CASSLNSQETQYF. The CDR3, as DNA: TGTGCCAGCAGTTTGAACAGCCAGGAGACCCAGTACTTC.